This T cell receptor beta chain was captured in a study of T cell responses to AZD1222 COVID-19 vaccine. General study results and limits: Recipients of two AZD1222 doses showed rising Spike-specific TCR breadth and depth. Baseline seropositivity occurred in only a handful of AZD1222 recipients. After the peak T cell response, and only then, were repertoires sampled. Per reports, nearly half of all spike-specific TCRs target regions that are unmutated in variants.

Only in-frame clones appear in the TCRdb table, and some are missing; sequencing was by immunoSEQ multiplex PCR. The sample lists over 50,000 clones; approximately 80% were seen once. Germline V gene lookup returns CDR1 LNHDA and CDR2 SQIVND (reference sequence). Germline trimming cut 6 bases from V and 1 base from J; bases unmatched to any gene: 18. The CDR3 length is 19 residues. As to this clone: Its antigen remains unidentified.

The material sequenced was peripheral blood, taken 28 days after the second AZD1222 dose. This receptor was taken from an adult who received the AZD1222 COVID-19 vaccine. The gene calls are TRBV19 and TRBJ2-7; 10 positions agree with TRBD1. CDR3 nucleotide sequence: TGTGCCAGTAGAGTCCCCCGGGACAGGGGATCAGGTAGGTCCTACGAGCAGTACTTC. It yields the protein CASRVPRDRGSGRSYEQYF.